This TCR beta chain was sequenced in a study of human T cells and chemical hapten exposure. The wider study: Diphenylcyclopropenone doses were given weekly to the scalps of patients across the approximately 24-week study.

CDR3 length: 13 amino acids. V was cut by 5 bases and J by 7 bases, with 12 bases left in between. The V gene's germline CDR1 is SEHNR and CDR2 FQNEAQ (reference sequence). Regarding time point: patch test 1, 2 weeks after DPC sensitization. Treatment defined: therapeutic diphenylcyclopropenone sensitization with weekly scalp DPC. Unfractionated whole blood yielded the extracted total RNA. TCRdb re-called the RACE reads with MiXCR, one entry per CDR3 protein. This table holds over 50,000 distinct CDR3 sequences, approximately 11% found once. Study results and limitations: Donor immune responses may differ from healthy people's, since all donors had alopecia.

Comment on this clonotype: Its target is unknown.

This TCR was recovered from a woman aged 40 to 50 with alopecia areata. Some clones in this sample may be carry-over from other donors' samples. This chain connects TRBV7-9 to TRBJ1-5; no reliable D call. The sample in question was whole blood, obtained in connection with sensitization to the hapten diphenylcyclopropenone (DPC). For the CDR3, the DNA is TGTGCCAGCAGCCCCGCGCTGGGGCAGCCCCAGCATTTT. It translates to CASSPALGQPQHF.